This T cell receptor beta chain was retrieved from a study of human T cells and chemical hapten exposure. In the study overall: For sensitization, 2% DPC was applied to a 2 cm by 2 cm patch of upper inner arm skin.

The time point denotes: pre-sensitization, week 0. Specified treatment: therapeutic diphenylcyclopropenone sensitization with weekly scalp DPC. Attachment of unique molecular identifiers to individual cDNA molecules was performed in the library. TCRdb analysed the RACE reads with MiXCR anew, one entry per CDR3 protein. The sample contains 57,000 or so distinct CDR3 sequences, about 11% of which appear only once. Study-level findings and limits: No alteration of TCRs above 1 in 1000 frequency was seen with DPC sensitization.

This clonotype was found many times. The antigen remains undetermined. V lost 3 bases and J lost 0, with 8 bases in between. Germline V CDR1 and CDR2: ENHRY, SYGVKD. This CDR3 has 15 amino acids. This sample comprised whole blood, obtained in connection with sensitization to the hapten diphenylcyclopropenone (DPC). The sequence was collected from a woman between 35 and 50 years old with alopecia areata. Some clones in this sample may be carry-over from other donors' samples. The chain joins TRBV10-3 to TRBJ2-2, with D perhaps matching TRBD2 (5 bases). As DNA, the CDR3 is TGTGCCATCAGTGAACGAGGGACGAACACCGGGGAGCTGTTTTTT. This encodes CAISERGTNTGELFF.